A selection of T cell receptor beta chains follows, all from one sample in a study of blood T cell repertoires in COVID-19. Measured with immunoSEQ multiplex PCR; TCRdb has only the in-frame clones, and not every one. The repertoire has under 150,000 clones, about 88% of them found once; the top ten carry about 1.5%. The sample taken for sequencing was peripheral blood. These receptors all stem from a human donor in a cohort sampled during active COVID-19. Each CDR3 is given without its conserved first and last residue. Clone size appears in some rows only: once, few, many, or a class for an expanded clone.

>TRBV12-3/TRBV12-4|TRBJ1-2|-
ASSDRIRGYT
>TRBV23-1|TRBJ2-7|-
ASSQQGQGAYEQY
>TRBV2|TRBJ2-7|-
ASTSQGSSYEQY
>TRBV2|TRBJ2-5|-
ASSTGAGPQETQY
>TRBV5-1|TRBJ2-2|-
ASSRGNTGELF
>TRBV5-4|TRBJ2-2|once
ASSPGGQGSAGELF
>TRBV5-3|TRBJ2-7|-
ARSASKVGAYEQY
>TRBV5-6|TRBJ2-2|-
ASSLIVARNTGELF
>TRBV2|TRBJ2-1|few
ASSITEDNEQF
>TRBV3-1/TRBV3-2|TRBJ2-3|-
ASSQVAGSDTQY
>TRBV28|TRBJ2-1|once
ASSSSLTGGSYNEQF
>TRBV19|TRBJ1-2|-
ASNTFNTGRDGYT
>TRBV3-1/TRBV3-2|TRBJ2-7|few
ASSAGRDRGTYEQY
>TRBV5-1|TRBJ2-7|-
ASSPRDTPLYEQY
>TRBV3-1/TRBV3-2|TRBJ1-1|-
ASSQQGWNTEAF
>TRBV5-6|TRBJ1-6|-
ASSSLFTGTGGSPLH
>TRBV2|TRBJ1-5|-
ASKRSYITNQPQH
>TRBV5-1|TRBJ2-7|-
ASSPWTGGYEQY
>TRBV7-9|TRBJ2-1|-
ASSLVGGGLGEQF
>TRBV5-4|TRBJ2-3|-
ASSLGLADLTDTQY
>TRBV5-1|TRBJ2-2|few
ASSLQGLPNTGELF
>TRBV18|TRBJ1-6|-
ASSRGQGRNSPLH
>TRBV4-2|TRBJ2-3|-
ASSRERGADTQY
>TRBV28|TRBJ2-2|once
ASSRGLAGGNTGELF
>TRBV27|TRBJ2-1|-
ASSFPGSFNEQF
>TRBV20-1|TRBJ1-2|-
SASTPGNYGYT
>TRBV5-1|TRBJ2-5|-
ASSLGRGLRETQY
>TRBV13|TRBJ2-1|-
ASSGDWDEQF
>TRBV2|TRBJ2-4|-
ASSTPWTGTVAKNIQY
>TRBV6-5|TRBJ1-1|-
ASSYSGTGDTEAF
>TRBV4-1|TRBJ2-3|-
ASSQDIGTSRADTQY
>TRBV5-1|TRBJ2-2|-
ASSFRGASTGELF
>TRBV3-1/TRBV3-2|TRBJ2-7|-
ASSPYLPPPGYEQY
>TRBV7-2|TRBJ2-1|-
ASSLSGIEQF
>TRBV18|TRBJ1-2|-
ASSPRQVDGYT
>TRBV28|TRBJ2-3|-
ASSPTDTQY
>TRBV28|TRBJ2-7|-
ASSPQTSGVTYEQY
>TRBV19|TRBJ1-3|-
ASIPGSTGNTIY
>TRBV9|TRBJ2-3|-
ASSPGTSGAPGKY
>TRBV15|TRBJ1-5|few
ATSRGPPASNNQPQH
>TRBV7-9|TRBJ2-1|-
ASSTRLAGGIDEQF
>TRBV3-1/TRBV3-2|TRBJ1-3|-
ASSRRGEIGNTIY
>TRBV14|TRBJ2-1|-
ASSPRSGGAQYNEQF
>TRBV2|TRBJ2-7|-
ASSEGVSTYEQY
>TRBV5-1|TRBJ1-2|-
ASRLEGQPLVSYGYT
>TRBV4-1|TRBJ2-7|-
ASSHPTGRGLTYEQY
>TRBV4-1|TRBJ2-1|-
ASSLGPGLAIEQF
>TRBV16|TRBJ1-3|-
ASSQYREPGNTIY
>TRBV6-5|TRBJ1-1|-
ASSRTGRDTEAF
>TRBV15|TRBJ2-7|-
ATSRDSYYEQY
>TRBV6-1|TRBJ1-1|once
ASSERSTEAF
>TRBV2|TRBJ1-2|-
ASRGTGEYGYT
>TRBV5-4|TRBJ2-3|-
ASSVNGGQTDTQY
>TRBV30|TRBJ2-1|-
ALRTGAYNEQF
>TRBV7-9|TRBJ2-1|-
ASSFSANEQF
>TRBV5-1|TRBJ2-2|-
ASSQKSTGELF
>TRBV18|TRBJ1-1|-
ASSPRTGNTEAF